This T cell receptor beta chain was obtained from a study of somatic mutations in cytotoxic T cells in rheumatoid arthritis. As for the study in general: T-cell populations stained with V beta antibodies were in some cases flow-sorted at nearly 100% purity, including V beta1+ cells that were sequenced for TCRB.

Regarding this clone: The target antigen is unknown.

CDR3 length equals 16 residues. With 8 bases clipped from V and 1 base from J, the junction kept 14 bases outside the gene matches. CDR1 and CDR2 from the germline V gene are GTSNPN and SVGIG (reference sequence). Using positive magnetic bead selection on an AutoMACS, CD4+ and CD8+ cells were isolated, after which their purity was checked by flow cytometry. Notes on the study in general: For about an eighth of the 65 patients, a single CD8+ clone accounted for more than 20% of CD8+ cells.

Using immunoSEQ multiplex PCR, the repertoire was profiled, and TCRdb retains in-frame clones only, with some absent. Counted here are 15,000 to 20,000 clones, roughly four fifths occurring once; the ten biggest clones make up over 15%. Source material: CD8+ T cells sorted from blood. The TCR was taken from a woman between 50 and 59 years old with rheumatoid arthritis. The J gene is TRBJ2-7, the V gene TRBV30, with TRBD1 identical over 10 bases. For the CDR3, the DNA is TGTGCCGCCTACCCCGGGACAGGGGATAATTCCTACGAGCAGTACTTC. Translating it yields CAAYPGTGDNSYEQYF.